The clone carrying this TCR beta chain was counted once. The data derive from a study of cytomegalovirus exposure and HLA in healthy donors. PCR involved 60 Vbeta and 13 Jbeta primers. Libraries were prepared by immunoSEQ multiplex PCR; TCRdb keeps only in-frame clonotypes and omits some of them. Altogether roughly 240,000 clones are present, approximately 84% being singletons, with the ten largest covering roughly 0.24%. This receptor was obtained from a girl under 10 years old in good health and CMV-seronegative. What was sequenced was PBMCs.

CDR3 DNA: TGTGCCAGCAGCTACGGGACTAGCTGCGAGCAGTACTTC. Its translation is CASSYGTSCEQYF. The chain carries TRBV6-5 and TRBJ2-7; 9 bases fit TRBD2. CDR3 length: 13 residues. J gave up 6 bases and V 6 bases, and 6 bases lay outside the gene matches. Germline V gene data show CDR1 as MNHEY and CDR2 as SVGAGI.